Sequencing of this T cell receptor gamma chain was carried out in a study of gamma-delta T cells after stem cell transplantation. TCRdb re-analyzed the RT-PCR reads via CATT. The sample contains about 380 gamma-chain clones, 4.7% of which appear only once. Relative to its sample, this clone is large. This sample includes further DNA sequences coding for the same CDR3. V trimming: 3 bases; J trimming: 6 bases; junction bases outside the gene matches: 8. The CDR3 totals 17 residues. Germline V gives CDR1 GITISATS, CDR2 ISYDGTV (reference sequence). The sequenced sample consisted of gamma-delta T cells. The V gene is TRGV9, the J gene TRGJP. This sequence originates from a human donor. It is not recorded whose cells these are; they may come from a transplant donor. CDR3 nucleotide sequence: TGTGCCTTGTGGGAGCCCTCCCGAGAGTTGGGCAAAAAAATCAAGGTATTT. This encodes CALWEPSRELGKKIKVF.